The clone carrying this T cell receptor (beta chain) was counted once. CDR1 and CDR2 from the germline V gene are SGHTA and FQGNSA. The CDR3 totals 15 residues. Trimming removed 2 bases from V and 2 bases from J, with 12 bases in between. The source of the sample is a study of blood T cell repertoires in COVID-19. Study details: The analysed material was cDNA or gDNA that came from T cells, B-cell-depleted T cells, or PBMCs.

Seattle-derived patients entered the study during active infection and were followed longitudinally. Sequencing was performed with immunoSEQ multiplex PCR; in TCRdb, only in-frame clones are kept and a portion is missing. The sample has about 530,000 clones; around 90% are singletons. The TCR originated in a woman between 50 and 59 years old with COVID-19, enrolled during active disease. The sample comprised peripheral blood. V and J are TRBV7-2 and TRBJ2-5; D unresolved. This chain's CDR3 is CASSLSKAVQETQYF. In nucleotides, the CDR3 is TGTGCCAGCAGCTTATCGAAGGCGGTACAAGAGACCCAGTACTTC.